Detailed here is one TCR beta chain. Antigen: not known. The CDR3 extends over 15 amino acids. CDR1 and CDR2 (germline): MNHEY, SMNVEV (reference sequence). Trimming took 3 bases from V and 5 from J, leaving 13 bases between them. The entry originates in a study of shared clonotypes between healthy human individuals. The study, taken as a whole, reports: It was observed that around 5% of naive CD4 clonotypes were shared across a handful of donors.

Original data processing: There were no quality scores in the junction-only immunoSEQ sequences, so filtering differed. Method: immunoSEQ multiplex PCR; TCRdb's copy keeps in-frame clones and lacks some. D and trimming were read from the DNA, whereas the V and J calls and clone size are those reported in that table. The repertoire has approximately 1,500,000 clones, approximately 98% of them found once; the top ten carry 0.45%. This clonotype was sampled from a man younger than 45 in good health. What was sequenced was naive CD4+ T cells sorted from blood. Subset defined: CD45RA+ positively selected. J is TRBJ1-4 and V is TRBV27; possibly TRBD1 for D (6 bases). The DNA of the CDR3 is TGTGCCAGCAGTTTTTGGGGGGCGAGAAATGAAAAACTGTTTTTT. Translating it yields CASSFWGARNEKLFF. The entire variable domain, with the rest obtained from reference TRBV27 and TRBJ1-4, is as follows: EAQVTQNPRYLITVTGKKLTVTCSQNMNHEYMSWYRQDPGLGLRQIYYSMNVEVTDKGDVPEGYKVSRKEKRNFPLILESPSPNQTSLYFCASSFWGARNEKLFFGSGTQLSVL.